This T cell receptor beta chain was retrieved from a study of long-term antiretroviral therapy in people with HIV. At the survey level, the v3.0 immunoSEQ assay was run. Per-sample targets for sequencing were roughly 35,000-50,000 T-cell genomes. Method: immunoSEQ multiplex PCR; TCRdb's copy keeps in-frame clones and lacks some. The sample consists of under 40,000 clones, roughly four fifths of them appearing once. As to this clone: Its antigen remains unknown.

Study results and limitations: Increased diversity was seen after ART, yet it remained lower than in transplant donor controls.

Every donor contributed at least one pre-ART and at least two post-ART PBMC samples. This clonotype originated in a man aged 18 to 30 with HIV. The material was unsorted PBMCs, obtained 0.3 years after starting antiretroviral therapy.

The DNA of the CDR3 is TGTGCCTGGAGTCGTGCGGGTGGAGGTTCCTATGGCTACACCTTC. Its translation is CAWSRAGGGSYGYTF. This chain uses TRBV30 with TRBJ1-2; no clear D gene. Germline V CDR1 and CDR2: GTSNPN, SVGIG (reference sequence). V lost 2 bases to trimming and J lost 4 bases, with 17 bases between them. The CDR3 totals 15 residues.